The rows below give T cell receptor beta chains drawn from one sample of a study of Tregs in tolerant kidney transplant recipients. Generated by immunoSEQ multiplex PCR, the TCRdb table keeps only in-frame clones and is missing some. The data hold about 52,000 clones, with 91% observed a single time. Sequenced here: CD8+ T cells from blood (PBMCs), sampled 24 months after the transplant. Source of these receptors: a human patient who received a combined kidney and bone marrow transplant. The graft donor may have given rise to some T cells. Each CDR3 is given with its conserved first and last residue. The order of the fields is J gene, V gene, D gene, CDR3 protein, CDR3 DNA. D genes are given only for firm matches.

TRBJ2-7	TRBV9	-	CASSAFGRAYEQYF	TGTGCCAGCAGCGCCTTCGGTCGGGCCTACGAGCAGTACTTC
TRBJ2-1	TRBV14	-	CASSPQLAPYNEQFF	TGTGCCAGCAGCCCGCAGTTGGCTCCATACAATGAGCAGTTCTTC
TRBJ2-2	TRBV5-1	TRBD2	CASSLGLAGMVTGELFF	TGCGCCAGCAGCTTGGGACTAGCGGGAATGGTTACCGGGGAGCTGTTTTTT
TRBJ1-5	TRBV6-5	TRBD1	CASSEGTGAQPQHF	TGTGCCAGCAGTGAAGGAACAGGGGCTCAGCCCCAGCATTTT
TRBJ1-4	TRBV5-5	TRBD1	CASSIPTGGNEKLFF	TGTGCCAGCAGCATACCGACAGGGGGTAATGAAAAACTGTTTTTT
TRBJ2-1	TRBV7-9	-	CASSFSAKRGGGHNEQFF	TGTGCCAGCAGCTTTTCCGCGAAAAGAGGGGGAGGGCACAATGAGCAGTTCTTC
TRBJ2-2	TRBV27	TRBD2	CASRPGLGTGELFF	TGTGCCAGCAGGCCGGGACTAGGGACCGGGGAGCTGTTTTTT
TRBJ1-1	TRBV7-6	-	CASSPGGSPEAFF	TGTGCCAGCAGCCCCGGAGGGAGCCCTGAAGCTTTCTTT
TRBJ1-4	TRBV4-2	-	CASSQAGTPRVFF	TGTGCCAGCAGCCAAGCCGGAACTCCGCGGGTGTTTTTT
TRBJ2-3	TRBV2	-	CASLGLSTDTQYF	TGTGCCAGCCTCGGACTTAGCACAGATACGCAGTATTTT
TRBJ2-1	TRBV7-6	TRBD1	CASSLAPGQGNERFF	TGTGCCAGCAGCTTAGCACCGGGACAGGGAAATGAGCGGTTCTTC
TRBJ2-7	TRBV19	-	CASSTDIAYEQYF	TGTGCCAGTAGTACGGACATAGCCTACGAGCAGTACTTC
TRBJ2-1	TRBV11-2	-	CASSLAGHPRVEQFF	TGTGCCAGCAGCTTGGCGGGCCACCCCCGGGTTGAGCAGTTCTTC
TRBJ2-3	TRBV9	TRBD2	CASSATSGTTDTQYF	TGTGCCAGCAGCGCGACTAGCGGTACCACAGATACGCAGTATTTT
TRBJ1-2	TRBV11-3	TRBD1	CASDEGGTGDYYGYTF	TGTGCCAGCGATGAGGGGGGGACAGGGGATTATTATGGCTACACCTTC
TRBJ2-1	TRBV15	TRBD2	CATSSSSSGVPQFF	TGTGCCACCAGCAGTTCTTCTAGCGGGGTACCACAGTTCTTC
TRBJ2-1	TRBV7-9	-	CASSSAGRGSNEQFF	TGTGCCAGCAGCTCCGCAGGTCGGGGTAGCAATGAGCAGTTCTTC
TRBJ1-6	TRBV5-3	-	CARSLETVMSSYNSPLHF	TGTGCCAGAAGCTTGGAAACTGTCATGAGCTCCTATAATTCACCCCTCCACTTT